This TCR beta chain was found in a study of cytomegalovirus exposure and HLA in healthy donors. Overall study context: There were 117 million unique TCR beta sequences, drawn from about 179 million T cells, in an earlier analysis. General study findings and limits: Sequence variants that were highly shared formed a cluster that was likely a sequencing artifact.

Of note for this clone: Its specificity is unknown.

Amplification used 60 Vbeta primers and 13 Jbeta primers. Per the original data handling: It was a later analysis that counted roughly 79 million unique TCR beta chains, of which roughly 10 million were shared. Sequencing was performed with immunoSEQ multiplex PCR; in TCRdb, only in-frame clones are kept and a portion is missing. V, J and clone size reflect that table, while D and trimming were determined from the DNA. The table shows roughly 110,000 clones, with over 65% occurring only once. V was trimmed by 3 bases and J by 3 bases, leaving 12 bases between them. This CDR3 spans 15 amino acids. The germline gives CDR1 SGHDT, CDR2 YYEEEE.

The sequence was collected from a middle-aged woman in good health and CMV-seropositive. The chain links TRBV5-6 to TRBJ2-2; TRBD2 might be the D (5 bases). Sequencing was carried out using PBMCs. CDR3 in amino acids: CASSSARADTGELFF. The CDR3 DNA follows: TGTGCCAGCAGCTCCGCGCGGGCCGACACCGGGGAGCTGTTTTTT.